These T cell receptor beta chains were read from a single sample in a study of T cell responses to AZD1222 COVID-19 vaccine. Profiling relied on immunoSEQ multiplex PCR, and the TCRdb table lists in-frame clones only, not all of them. The data contain about 70,000 clones, around 85% of them seen just once; the ten biggest clones take up just over 20%. This specimen consisted of peripheral blood, obtained on day 0 of AZD1222 vaccination. These receptor sequences come from an adult in good health. The conserved cysteine and the conserved F or W are not part of the CDR3 here.

CDR3aa: ASSEGTGVGNEQF
j_gene: TRBJ2-1
len: 13
v_gene: TRBV9

CDR3aa: ASSQQGAAQY
j_gene: TRBJ2-3
len: 10
v_gene: TRBV3-1/TRBV3-2

CDR3aa: ASSPGPNYGYT
j_gene: TRBJ1-2
len: 11
v_gene: TRBV11-2

CDR3aa: SASKGGGTEAF
j_gene: TRBJ1-1
len: 11
v_gene: TRBV20-1

CDR3aa: SVYHQGGAEAF
j_gene: TRBJ1-1
len: 11
v_gene: TRBV29-1

CDR3aa: ASSLGTGVTYEQY
j_gene: TRBJ2-7
len: 13
v_gene: TRBV27

CDR3aa: ASRGLAADTQY
j_gene: TRBJ2-3
len: 11
v_gene: TRBV2

CDR3aa: SVVTQGDTEAF
j_gene: TRBJ1-1
len: 11
v_gene: TRBV29-1

CDR3aa: ASSPLPDSSYEQY
j_gene: TRBJ2-7
len: 13
v_gene: TRBV7-6

CDR3aa: ASSQFGISMWNEQF
j_gene: TRBJ2-1
len: 14
v_gene: TRBV14

CDR3aa: ASSPGLAEQY
j_gene: TRBJ2-7
len: 10
v_gene: TRBV6-5

CDR3aa: ASSEGRRYGYT
j_gene: TRBJ1-2
len: 11
v_gene: TRBV6-1

CDR3aa: ASSIGNRYYGYT
j_gene: TRBJ1-2
len: 12
v_gene: TRBV19

CDR3aa: ASSQGARSPLH
j_gene: TRBJ1-6
len: 11
v_gene: TRBV14

CDR3aa: ASSRLERPGELF
j_gene: TRBJ2-2
len: 12
v_gene: TRBV7-6

CDR3aa: ASSLWGNEQF
j_gene: TRBJ2-1
len: 10
v_gene: TRBV3-1/TRBV3-2

CDR3aa: ASSPTGGAGNQPQH
j_gene: TRBJ1-5
len: 14
v_gene: TRBV6-4

CDR3aa: ASSLLAGEYLSYNEQF
j_gene: TRBJ2-1
len: 16
v_gene: TRBV7-9